These 10 T cell receptor beta chains were all obtained from the same sample, sequenced in a study of cytomegalovirus exposure and HLA in healthy donors (dated by TCRdb to between 2016 and 2019). Receptor amplification or capture employed the immunoSEQ multiplex PCR assay. The multiplex PCR relied on a mix of 60 forward primers for TCR Vbeta segments and 13 reverse primers for TCR Jbeta segments. TCRdb's version of the immuneACCESS table is confined to in-frame rearrangements and falls short of the full clone set. An unresolved V gene accounts for under half of the shortfall where checked; the remainder is of unknown origin. Counted in this sample were 60,000 to 70,000 clones; about four fifths of them appeared once. Roughly 4% of the sample lies in the top ten. The sequenced sample consisted of PBMCs. The source of these receptors is a woman aged 25 to 39 in good health and CMV-seronegative.

This rearrangement joins TRBV11-2 to TRBJ2-1; D is perhaps TRBD2 (6 bases). CDR1 SGHAT and CDR2 FQNNGV come from the germline V gene. The V gene lost 0 bases and the J gene lost 4 bases, with 13 bases spanning the gap. The CDR3 length is 16 residues. The CDR3 nucleotides read TGTGCCAGCAGCTTAGATCTGGACCGGGGGTACAATGAGCAGTTCTTC. The encoded protein is CASSLDLDRGYNEQFF.

The chain carries TRBV6-1 and TRBJ1-1, with 8 positions matching TRBD1. The junction had 2 bases not matched to a gene; V was cut back by 8 bases and J by 0 bases. Per the germline V gene, CDR1 is MNHNS and CDR2 is SASEGT. The CDR3 spans 13 residues. The CDR3 protein is CASRTGLNTEAFF. The CDR3 DNA reads as TGTGCCAGCCGGACAGGGCTGAACACTGAAGCTTTCTTT.

This clone was seen more than once but under ten times. The rearrangement links TRBV15 to TRBJ2-3; 7 bases line up with TRBD2. This CDR3 spans 16 amino acids. In germline, CDR1 is LNHNV, CDR2 YYDKDF (reference sequence). The J segment lost 1 base and the V segment lost 0 bases, leaving 4 bases of the junction unmatched. CDR3 in amino acids: CATSRDRAGGTDTQYF. The CDR3 bases are TGTGCCACCAGCAGAGATCGGGCGGGAGGCACAGATACGCAGTATTTT. Full variable domain (outside the CDR3, taken from reference TRBV15 and TRBJ2-3): DAMVIQNPRYQVTQFGKPVTLSCSQTLNHNVMYWYQQKSSQAPKLLFHYYDKDFNNEADTPDNFQSRRPNTSFCFLDIRSPGLGDTAMYLCATSRDRAGGTDTQYFGPGTRLTVL.

The rearrangement links TRBV10-1 to TRBJ1-1, with D hard to call. The V gene's germline CDR1 is WNHNN and CDR2 SYGVQD (reference sequence). The CDR3 totals 14 residues. Trimming shortened V by 3 bases and J by 1 base, and 9 bases separated the two germline ends. In DNA form, the CDR3 reads TGCGCCAGCAGTGACCCCTCCTCGAACACTGAAGCTTTCTTT. It yields the protein CASSDPSSNTEAFF.

V gene TRBV6-5 combines with J gene TRBJ2-2; D possibly corresponds to TRBD1 (5 bases). Per the germline V gene, CDR1 is MNHEY and CDR2 is SVGAGI. V lost 8 bases to trimming and J lost 5 bases, with 9 bases between them. This CDR3 comprises 12 residues. The CDR3 DNA sequence: TGTGCCAGCTCGCAGGGTACCGGGGAGCTGTTTTTT. Protein: CASSQGTGELFF.

The chain uses TRBV6-1 and TRBJ2-3; TRBD2 matches at 10 bases. With 3 bases clipped from V and 10 bases from J, the junction kept 13 bases outside the gene matches. The germline V gene encodes CDR1 MNHNS and CDR2 SASEGT. The CDR3 runs 16 residues. The CDR3 bases are TGTGCCAGCAGTGATCAGAGCGGGGGGGTAGGTATGGCGCAGTATTTT. It encodes CASSDQSGGVGMAQYF.

The rearrangement uses TRBV6-1 and TRBJ2-7; TRBD2 aligns across 7 bases. The germline V gene encodes CDR1 MNHNS and CDR2 SASEGT. The CDR3 sequence is 13 residues long. V was clipped by 9 bases and J by 1 base; unmatched bases: 6. CDR3 DNA sequence: TGTGCCAGTACTACGGGACTATCCTACGAGCAGTACTTC. Translated: CASTTGLSYEQYF.

The chain employs TRBV6-4 and TRBJ2-3, with 7 bases that match TRBD1. After removal of 2 bases from V and 1 base from J, the junction contained 3 bases not matched to a gene. CDR1 is MRHNA, CDR2 SNTAGT, per germline. The CDR3 runs 15 residues. In DNA, the CDR3 is TGTGCCAGCAGTGACATGCAGGGGGGCACAGATACGCAGTATTTT. Translated: CASSDMQGGTDTQYF.

The rearrangement uses TRBV5-6 and TRBJ2-1, with 7 bases lining up with TRBD1. CDR3 length: 13 amino acids. In germline, CDR1 is SGHDT, CDR2 YYEEEE. V lost 4 bases to trimming and J lost 9 bases; unmatched junction nucleotides: 7. CDR3 sequence (DNA): TGTGCCAGCAGCCGTAACAGGGGAGCTGAGCAGTTCTTC. It translates to CASSRNRGAEQFF.

V usage is TRBV10-2 and J usage is TRBJ1-5, with D unclear. Trimming took 3 bases from V and 0 from J, leaving 6 bases between them. Per germline, CDR1 WSHSY and CDR2 SAAADI. The CDR3 loop spans 14 amino acids. The CDR3 is CASSDRNSNQPQHF. As DNA, the CDR3 is TGCGCCAGCAGTGACAGGAATAGCAATCAGCCCCAGCATTTT.